A few counts support the clone carrying this TCR beta chain. The V segment lost 3 bases and the J segment 4 bases; nucleotides outside the gene matches: 8. The V gene's germline CDR1 is SGHVS and CDR2 FQNEAQ. The CDR3 length is 15 residues. These data originate in a study of blood T cell repertoires in COVID-19. In the study overall: Some COVID-19 samples were acute and others convalescent; all came from the United States, Italy and Spain.

Ages ranged from about 18 to 89 years, with residence in about 24 US areas. Each participant's cohort was designated according to participant-reported clinical history. Donors of Cohort 3 who recovered were those that had two negative PCRs, clearance, or symptom resolution. The protocol was immunoSEQ multiplex PCR, while the TCRdb copy is restricted to in-frame clones and leaves out a portion. This table has around 300,000 clones, about 85% appearing once. This chain joins TRBV7-8 and TRBJ1-2, with TRBD1 identical over 7 bases. The sequence came from a woman in her forties or fifties who had recovered from COVID-19. The specimen sequenced was PBMCs or T cells enriched from blood (not recorded which). CDR3 coding DNA: TGTGCCAGCAGCTTTCGACAGGGACCCTCCTATGGCTACACCTTC. This encodes CASSFRQGPSYGYTF.